Following are 29 T cell receptor beta chains from one sample sequenced in a study of shared clonotypes between healthy human individuals. Profiled with immunoSEQ multiplex PCR; TCRdb holds only in-frame clones, not every one. This sample has 750,000 to 1,000,000 clones, with around 93% found just once. In the naive CD8 group, cells lacked CD45RO and were positively selected for CCR7, so terminally differentiated effector memory CD45RA+ cells were left out. The sequencing sample was made of naive CD8+ T cells sorted from blood. Receptors originate from a man aged 25-45 years in good health.

The chain employs TRBV4-3 and TRBJ2-7; TRBD2 matches at 7 bases. Germline loops: CDR1 LGHNA, CDR2 YSLEER. The CDR3 covers 15 residues. The V and J ends lost 5 bases and 5 bases, in that order; junction bases with no gene match: 12. The CDR3 region has the DNA TGCGCCAGCAGCTGGGGGGGAGCGGCTCAAAACGAGCAGTACTTC. Protein product: CASSWGGAAQNEQYF.

This clone appeared a few times. The CDR3 DNA reads as TGTGCCAGCAGTTTAATAGGCGTGGAGGGCAATCAGCCCCAGCATTTT. Protein: CASSLIGVEGNQPQHF. The J gene is TRBJ1-5, the V gene TRBV27; no firm D call. The CDR3 runs 16 residues. In germline, CDR1 is MNHEY, CDR2 SMNVEV (reference sequence). Trimming removed 2 bases at V and 2 bases at J, with 13 bases between.

As for this clone: This CDR3 is also generated by other DNA sequences in the sample. The chain is built from TRBV20-1 and TRBJ2-7; D gene ambiguous. V dropped 1 base and J dropped 1 base, with 2 bases sitting between them. From germline, CDR1 is DFQATT and CDR2 SNEGSKA (reference sequence). The CDR3 runs to 11 residues. In DNA form, the CDR3 reads TGCAGTGCTAGAGTGTCCTACGAGCAGTACTTC. This codes for CSARVSYEQYF.

This clone was counted only a few times. In the same sample, other DNA sequences code for this CDR3. V gene TRBV7-8 combines with J gene TRBJ1-5, with 7 bases lining up with TRBD1. The CDR3 has 14 amino acids. V was clipped by 3 bases and J by 3 bases; unmatched bases: 2. CDR1 SGHVS and CDR2 FQNEAQ come from the germline V gene. The CDR3 is CASSLTGINQPQHF. The CDR3 bases are TGTGCCAGCAGCTTGACAGGGATCAATCAGCCCCAGCATTTT.

This clone was seen just once. V is TRBV14 and J is TRBJ2-7, with TRBD2 matching 9 bases. CDR3 length: 17 amino acids. V lost 2 bases to trimming and J lost 4 bases; unmatched junction nucleotides: 12. CDR1 and CDR2 from the germline V gene are SGHDN and FVKESK. CDR3 bases: TGTGCCAGCAGCCAATTCCTGCGGGAGGGTCGCCCTTACGAGCAGTACTTC. As protein: CASSQFLREGRPYEQYF.

This chain uses TRBV7-9 with TRBJ2-5, with 7 positions matching TRBD2. With V trimmed by 6 bases and J by 1 base, 2 bases remained unmatched. The CDR3 has 13 residues. In germline, CDR1 is SEHNR, CDR2 FQNEAQ (reference sequence). CDR3 sequence: CASRGGAQETQYF. The CDR3 bases are TGTGCCAGCAGGGGAGGGGCCCAAGAGACCCAGTACTTC.

This clone was observed a single time. The chain carries TRBV7-7 and TRBJ2-3; 10 bases fit TRBD1. CDR3 size: 16 residues. The junction had 10 bases not matched to a gene; V was cut back by 6 bases and J by 4 bases. From germline, CDR1 is SSHAT and CDR2 FNYEAQ (reference sequence). The CDR3 DNA sequence: TGTGCCAGCAGTCCCGGGACAGGGGAAAAGGCAGATACGCAGTATTTT. Encoded protein: CASSPGTGEKADTQYF.

The chain joins TRBV27 to TRBJ2-1; 9 bases map to TRBD2. Per the germline V gene, CDR1 is MNHEY and CDR2 is SMNVEV (reference sequence). The V segment lost 2 bases and the J segment 7 bases; nucleotides outside the gene matches: 6. The CDR3 consists of 15 residues. Written as DNA, the CDR3 is TGTGCCAGCAGTTTAATAGCGGGAGCTGGTAATGAGCAGTTCTTC. Translated: CASSLIAGAGNEQFF.

This chain joins TRBV10-1 and TRBJ2-2; the match to TRBD2 covers 7 bases. Germline V lookup: CDR1 WNHNN, CDR2 SYGVQD (reference sequence). Trimming cost V 1 base and J 7 bases; bases outside gene matches: 3. CDR3 length: 14 residues. DNA for the CDR3: TGCGCCAGCAGTGAGTGGAGGGAGGGCGGGGAGCTGTTTTTT. Protein: CASSEWREGGELFF.

V is TRBV15 and J is TRBJ2-7, with D unclear. There are 13 residues in the CDR3. Germline CDR1 and CDR2: LNHNV and YYDKDF (reference sequence). V was shortened by 0 bases and J by 6 bases, with 9 bases between the two germline ends. The CDR3 spells CATSRDSGVEQYF. CDR3 in DNA: TGTGCCACCAGCAGAGACTCGGGTGTCGAGCAGTACTTC.

J is TRBJ2-5 and V is TRBV27; D is uncertain. This CDR3 is 13 amino acids long. Germline CDR1 is MNHEY and CDR2 is SMNVEV (reference sequence). Between the trimmed V and J ends, which lost 5 bases and 5 bases, there was a span of 12 bases. The DNA of the CDR3 is TGTGCCAGCAGTCCCCACGCGGTTGAGACCCAGTACTTC. This gives the protein CASSPHAVETQYF.

The chain employs TRBV7-8 and TRBJ2-3; 8 bases match TRBD2. After removal of 3 bases from V and 6 bases from J, the junction contained 8 bases not matched to a gene. The CDR3 consists of 15 residues. The germline CDR1 and CDR2 sequences are SGHVS and FQNEAQ. The CDR3 loop is CASSFEAGVVDTQYF. The CDR3 coding sequence is TGTGCCAGCAGCTTCGAAGCGGGAGTAGTGGATACGCAGTATTTT.

The chain uses TRBV9 and TRBJ2-3; D perhaps matches TRBD2 (6 bases). The CDR3 runs 16 residues. Trimming took 4 bases from V and 2 from J, leaving 17 bases between them. Per germline, CDR1 SGDLS and CDR2 YYNGEE. DNA for the CDR3: TGTGCCAGCAGCCCCAATCCGGCGGGGTCCACAGATACGCAGTATTTT. Amino acids: CASSPNPAGSTDTQYF.

J is TRBJ2-7 and V is TRBV29-1, with 10 nucleotides matching TRBD1. From germline, CDR1 is SQVTM and CDR2 ANQGSEA. With 6 bases clipped from V and 1 base from J, the junction kept 9 bases outside the gene matches. The CDR3 has 15 residues. The CDR3, as DNA: TGCAGCGTGACAGGGGGCGAGATCGGATCCTACGAGCAGTACTTC. Protein sequence: CSVTGGEIGSYEQYF.

V and J are TRBV10-2 and TRBJ2-7; 7 bases fit TRBD2. V lost 5 bases to trimming and J lost 2 bases; unmatched junction nucleotides: 3. The CDR3 has 13 amino acids. Germline CDR1 and CDR2: WSHSY and SAAADI. The CDR3 loop is CASSPAGAYEQYF. The CDR3 region has the DNA TGCGCCAGCAGTCCCGCGGGGGCCTACGAGCAGTACTTC.

This clone was recorded only once. In the same sample, other DNA sequences code for this CDR3. This chain joins TRBV9 and TRBJ2-1, with D perhaps given as TRBD1 or TRBD2 (5 bases each). Trimming took off 0 bases at V and 6 bases at J, with 7 bases between the two ends. CDR3 length equals 13 residues. Per germline, CDR1 SGDLS and CDR2 YYNGEE. DNA of the CDR3: TGTGCCAGCAGCGTAGGTGGGGGCAATGAGCAGTTCTTC. Translation gives CASSVGGGNEQFF.

The chain has TRBV2 and TRBJ2-1; TRBD2 is a possible D gene (5 bases). Germline assignment: CDR1 SNHLY and CDR2 FYNNEI. The CDR3 consists of 19 residues. The ends were cut back, 3 bases at V and 2 bases at J, with 23 bases in the middle. DNA for the CDR3: TGTGCCAGCAGTGATCGGGGATCCCTTCCCCTGAGTACCTACAATGAGCAGTTCTTC. Translating it yields CASSDRGSLPLSTYNEQFF. Full variable domain (outside the CDR3, taken from reference TRBV2 and TRBJ2-1): EPEVTQTPSHQVTQMGQEVILRCVPISNHLYFYWYRQILGQKVEFLVSFYNNEISEKSEIFDDQFSVERPDGSNFTLKIRSTKLEDSAMYFCASSDRGSLPLSTYNEQFFGPGTRLTVL.

The V and J genes are TRBV27 and TRBJ2-1, with D possibly matching TRBD1 (5 bases). The germline CDR1 and CDR2 sequences are MNHEY and SMNVEV (reference sequence). This CDR3 contains 15 residues. Trimming stripped 0 bases from V and 0 bases from J, with 6 bases between. The CDR3 here is CASSLSGVSYNEQFF. The DNA for the CDR3 is TGTGCCAGCAGTTTATCAGGGGTCTCCTACAATGAGCAGTTCTTC.

The rearrangement joins TRBV29-1 to TRBJ2-1, with TRBD2 matching 8 bases. The germline gives CDR1 SQVTM, CDR2 ANQGSEA. The ends lost 7 bases at V and 10 bases at J; junction bases unmatched: 12. The CDR3 sequence is 13 residues long. In nucleotides, the CDR3 is TGCAGCGAAAAACGGGGGGGACCCACGGAGCAGTTCTTC. Translated, it gives CSEKRGGPTEQFF.

This rearrangement joins TRBV10-3 to TRBJ2-7; 9 nucleotides line up with TRBD2. CDR3 length: 15 amino acids. Losses at the gene ends were 8 bases for V and 0 bases for J; bases not matched to a gene: 8. Germline lookup yields CDR1 ENHRY and CDR2 SYGVKD. CDR3 sequence reads: CAIEPSGNTSYEQYF. As DNA, the CDR3 is TGTGCCATCGAGCCTAGCGGGAACACCTCCTACGAGCAGTACTTC.

The V call is TRBV29-1, the J call TRBJ1-1; D is unresolved. The CDR3 covers 16 residues. The V and J ends lost 4 bases and 6 bases respectively, with 24 bases between them. CDR1 and CDR2 from the germline V gene are SQVTM and ANQGSEA. In DNA, the CDR3 is TGCAGCGTTGGTCGGGAGGGAAGAGCGAGGGCCGCTGAAGCTTTCTTT. This translates into CSVGREGRARAAEAFF.

The gene calls are TRBV7-9 and TRBJ2-6; TRBD2 is a possible D gene (5 bases). Germline values: CDR1 SEHNR, CDR2 FQNEAQ (reference sequence). The CDR3 consists of 18 residues. Deletions cut 0 bases from V and 2 bases from J, with 14 bases between. The CDR3 coding sequence is TGTGCCAGCAGCTTAGCGGGAGCCAGGTTGACTGGGGCCAACGTCCTGACTTTC. Its protein product is CASSLAGARLTGANVLTF.

This clone was seen once. The rearrangement uses TRBV7-9 and TRBJ2-7; TRBD1 matches 7 bases. The CDR3 spans 16 residues. CDR1 is SEHNR, CDR2 FQNEAQ, per germline (reference sequence). The V segment lost 3 bases and the J segment 6 bases; nucleotides outside the gene matches: 14. CDR3 nucleotide sequence: TGTGCCAGCAGCTTCAACCCCGGACAGGAGAGGTTCGAGCAGTACTTC. Translated: CASSFNPGQERFEQYF.

The chain is built from TRBV28 and TRBJ2-5; D ambiguous. Trimming took off 2 bases at V and 3 bases at J, with 10 bases between the two ends. This CDR3 comprises 14 residues. Germline CDR1 and CDR2: MDHEN and SYDVKM. The CDR3 region is CASSLGLGKETQYF. In DNA form, the CDR3 reads TGTGCCAGCAGTTTAGGTCTGGGGAAAGAGACCCAGTACTTC.

This clone has a single count. The chain is built from TRBV27 and TRBJ2-3, with 7 nucleotides matching TRBD2. Germline CDR1 is MNHEY and CDR2 is SMNVEV (reference sequence). V trimming: 6 bases; J trimming: 0 bases; junction bases outside the gene matches: 18. The CDR3 spans 19 residues. The CDR3 DNA reads as TGTGCCAGCAGGGACCTTTTGAGGGCGGGAGAAACTAGCACAGATACGCAGTATTTT. Its protein is CASRDLLRAGETSTDTQYF.

V and J are TRBV12-5 and TRBJ1-1; D is uncertain. This CDR3 is 12 amino acids long. Germline CDR1 and CDR2: LGHNT and FRNRAP. V lost 1 base to trimming and J lost 2 bases, with 2 bases between them. The CDR3 nucleotides are TGTGCTAGTGGTTTGGACAACACTGAAGCTTTCTTT. Translating it yields CASGLDNTEAFF.

This sequence joins TRBV2 and TRBJ2-7; D is unclear. Germline values: CDR1 SNHLY, CDR2 FYNNEI. V was pared by 4 bases and J by 0 bases, with 16 bases between. The CDR3 sequence is 16 residues long. The CDR3 is CASSGFGRRISYEQYF. CDR3 nucleotides: TGTGCCAGCAGTGGCTTCGGACGGCGGATCTCCTACGAGCAGTACTTC. Drawing the rest from reference TRBV2 and TRBJ2-7, the complete variable domain is EPEVTQTPSHQVTQMGQEVILRCVPISNHLYFYWYRQILGQKVEFLVSFYNNEISEKSEIFDDQFSVERPDGSNFTLKIRSTKLEDSAMYFCASSGFGRRISYEQYFGPGTRLTVT.

As regards this clone: The sample carries other DNA sequences with the same CDR3. The chain uses TRBV7-9 and TRBJ2-1; D perhaps matches TRBD1 (7 bases). CDR1 is SEHNR, CDR2 FQNEAQ, per germline (reference sequence). This CDR3 is 13 amino acids long. Trimming took 5 bases from V and 7 from J, leaving 12 bases between them. The CDR3 sequence is CASSPPGGNEQFF. The CDR3 region has the DNA TGTGCCAGCAGCCCCCCAGGGGGGAATGAGCAGTTCTTC.

The CDR3: CASGLPPDRGLYEQYF. In nucleotides, the CDR3 is TGTGCTAGTGGTTTGCCCCCGGACAGGGGGCTCTACGAGCAGTACTTC. The J gene is TRBJ2-7, the V gene TRBV12-5; 11 positions agree with TRBD1. CDR1 is LGHNT and CDR2 is FRNRAP in the germline V gene. The CDR3 loop spans 16 amino acids. The ends lost 2 bases at V and 3 bases at J; junction bases unmatched: 6.